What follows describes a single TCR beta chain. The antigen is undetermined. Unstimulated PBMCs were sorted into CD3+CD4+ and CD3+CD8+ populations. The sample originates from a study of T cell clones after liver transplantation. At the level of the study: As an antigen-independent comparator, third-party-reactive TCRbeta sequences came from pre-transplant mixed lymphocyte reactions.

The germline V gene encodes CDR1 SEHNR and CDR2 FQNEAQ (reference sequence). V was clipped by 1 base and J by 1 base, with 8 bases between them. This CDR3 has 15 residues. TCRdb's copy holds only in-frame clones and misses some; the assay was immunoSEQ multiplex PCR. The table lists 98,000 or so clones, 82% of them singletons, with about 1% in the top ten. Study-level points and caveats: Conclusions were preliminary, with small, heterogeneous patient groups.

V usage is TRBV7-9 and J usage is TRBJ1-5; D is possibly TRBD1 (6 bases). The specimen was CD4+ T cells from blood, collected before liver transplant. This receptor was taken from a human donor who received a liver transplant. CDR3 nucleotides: TGTGCCAGCAGCTTAGAAGGGGGAAGCAATCAGCCCCAGCATTTT. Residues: CASSLEGGSNQPQHF.